One and the same sample provided the 18 T cell receptor beta chains below, sequenced in a study of T cell responses to AZD1222 COVID-19 vaccine. TCRdb's copy holds only in-frame clones and misses some; the assay was immunoSEQ multiplex PCR. The sample yields 100,000 to 150,000 clones, 85% to 90% seen once. The sequencing used peripheral blood, collected on day 0 of AZD1222 vaccination. The receptors originated from an adult in good health.

In this sample, this clone turned up once. V and J are TRBV27 and TRBJ1-1; D may be TRBD1 (5 bases). The CDR3 length is 17 residues. Germline V gene lookup returns CDR1 MNHEY and CDR2 SMNVEV (reference sequence). V lost 4 bases, J lost 1 base, and 19 bases lay in between. This chain's CDR3 is CASSSQGGEQANTEAFF. The CDR3 DNA reads as TGTGCCAGCAGTTCCCAGGGAGGGGAGCAGGCGAACACTGAAGCTTTCTTT.

CDR3 loop: CARSLAPRRMNTEAFF. In nucleotides, the CDR3 is TGTGCCAGAAGCTTGGCCCCCCGACGGATGAACACTGAAGCTTTCTTT. V usage is TRBV5-3 and J usage is TRBJ1-1; D is unclear. TRBV5-3 is marked as an open reading frame, function uncertain. The CDR3 consists of 16 residues. The V gene lost 0 bases and the J gene lost 0 bases, with 12 bases spanning the gap.

This chain links TRBV6-5 with TRBJ1-4; 8 bases line up with TRBD1. The CDR3 totals 15 residues. The junction had 5 bases not matched to a gene; V was cut back by 8 bases and J by 0 bases. The germline V gene encodes CDR1 MNHEY and CDR2 SVGAGI. CDR3 in amino acids: CASQGAEATNEKLFF. CDR3 in DNA: TGTGCCAGCCAGGGGGCCGAGGCAACTAATGAAAAACTGTTTTTT.

The chain recombines TRBV5-5 with TRBJ1-2, with no clear D. The germline gives CDR1 SGHKS, CDR2 YYEKEE (reference sequence). The CDR3 has 14 residues. V lost 0 bases to trimming and J lost 5 bases, with 11 bases between them. Written as DNA, the CDR3 is TGTGCCAGCAGCTTGGCCGGCCGTTCATATGGCTACACCTTC. This gives the protein CASSLAGRSYGYTF.

This clone has a single count. The chain has TRBV11-2 and TRBJ1-4; the D gene is possibly TRBD1 (5 bases). CDR1 and CDR2 from the germline V gene are SGHAT and FQNNGV. This CDR3 comprises 14 residues. V lost 2 bases to trimming and J lost 5 bases, with 9 bases between them. The CDR3 nucleotides are TGTGCCAGCAGCTTAAGGGCAGGGAATGAAAAACTGTTTTTT. This codes for CASSLRAGNEKLFF.

This chain connects TRBV4-2 to TRBJ2-7; D unresolved. V was trimmed by 1 base and J by 0 bases, leaving 16 bases between them. Per the germline V gene, CDR1 is LGHNA and CDR2 is YNFKEQ. CDR3 length equals 17 residues. CDR3: CASSQVPMAFSSYEQYF. For the CDR3, the DNA is TGTGCCAGCAGCCAAGTTCCCATGGCTTTTAGCTCCTACGAGCAGTACTTC.

The chain links TRBV18 to TRBJ1-4; no reliable D call. Looked up from germline, CDR1 is KGHSH and CDR2 is LQKENI. V dropped 0 bases and J dropped 7 bases, with 6 bases sitting between them. The length of the CDR3 is 13 residues. In nucleotides, the CDR3 is TGTGCCAGCTCACCACCTGGCGGTGAAAAACTGTTTTTT. This encodes CASSPPGGEKLFF.

The J gene is TRBJ1-2, the V gene TRBV27; D perhaps matches TRBD1 (5 bases). This CDR3 contains 15 residues. Germline CDR1 MNHEY, CDR2 SMNVEV (reference sequence). V lost 11 bases to trimming and J lost 1 base, with 20 bases between them. As DNA, the CDR3 is TGTGCCGCGCGAGTCGGAGGGGTAAATAACTATGGCTACACCTTC. This codes for CAARVGGVNNYGYTF.

The V gene is TRBV7-2, the J gene TRBJ2-5; D is unresolved. Trimming removed 1 base at V and 5 bases at J, with 8 bases between. CDR3 length: 13 amino acids. CDR1 is SGHTA, CDR2 FQGNSA, per germline. The CDR3 loop reads CASSLEPAETQYF. The CDR3 DNA sequence: TGTGCCAGCAGCTTAGAGCCTGCGGAGACCCAGTACTTC.

This clone was counted only a few times. The chain couples TRBV5-4 to TRBJ1-1, with unresolved D. CDR1 and CDR2 from the germline V gene are SGHNT and YYREEE (reference sequence). V gave up 0 bases and J gave up 10 bases, with 10 bases separating them. The CDR3 sequence is 12 residues long. The CDR3 is CASSLEERGAFF. The CDR3 DNA reads as TGTGCCAGCAGCTTGGAGGAGCGGGGAGCTTTCTTT.

The chain couples TRBV7-9 to TRBJ1-2; D is unresolved. CDR1 is SEHNR, CDR2 FQNEAQ, per germline (reference sequence). V lost 1 base and J lost 7, with 4 bases in between. CDR3 length equals 11 residues. The CDR3 bases are TGTGCCAGCAGCTTAGGACCTGGCTACACCTTC. As protein: CASSLGPGYTF.

The chain employs TRBV9 and TRBJ1-1; D gene ambiguous. The length of the CDR3 is 14 residues. Trimming left V 1 base short and J 1 base short, with 8 bases between. In germline, CDR1 is SGDLS, CDR2 YYNGEE. The CDR3 is CASSVRPTNTEAFF. The CDR3 DNA sequence: TGTGCCAGCAGCGTAAGGCCCACGAACACTGAAGCTTTCTTT.

This sequence joins TRBV2 and TRBJ2-7; 9 bases align to TRBD2. Germline trimming cut 1 base from V and 2 bases from J; bases unmatched to any gene: 6. CDR3 length equals 16 residues. CDR1 SNHLY and CDR2 FYNNEI come from the germline V gene. CDR3 sequence: CASSEGVAGAPYEQYF. CDR3 sequence (DNA): TGTGCCAGCAGTGAAGGGGTAGCGGGGGCCCCCTACGAGCAGTACTTC.

The rearrangement uses TRBV9 and TRBJ2-1; 8 nucleotides match TRBD1. Germline-derived CDR1 and CDR2 are SGDLS and YYNGEE. The CDR3 length is 15 residues. The junction had 11 bases not matched to a gene; V was cut back by 2 bases and J by 10 bases. The CDR3 sequence: CASSVRSGTGAEQFF. Written as DNA, the CDR3 is TGTGCCAGCAGCGTTAGGTCCGGGACAGGAGCAGAGCAGTTCTTC.

This clone was detected only a few times. The J gene is TRBJ1-5, the V gene TRBV7-2; unclear D gene. Trimming took off 5 bases at V and 0 bases at J, with 11 bases between the two ends. Looked up from germline, CDR1 is SGHTA and CDR2 is FQGNSA. This CDR3 region has 15 residues. In DNA, the CDR3 is TGTGCCAGCAGCGGATACGGCCATAGCAATCAGCCCCAGCATTTT. Residues: CASSGYGHSNQPQHF.

The V gene is TRBV28, the J gene TRBJ1-1, with 10 bases identical to TRBD1. The V and J ends lost 6 bases and 8 bases, in that order; junction bases with no gene match: 6. This CDR3 has 13 residues. CDR1 is MDHEN and CDR2 is SYDVKM in the germline V gene. CDR3 DNA sequence: TGTGCCAGCAGGGCGGGACAGGGGCGGGAAGCTTTCTTT. Amino acid sequence: CASRAGQGREAFF.

V and J are TRBV7-2 and TRBJ1-2; a weak D match, TRBD1 (5 bases). CDR1 SGHTA and CDR2 FQGNSA come from the germline V gene. V lost 3 bases, J lost 7 bases, and 6 bases lay in between. The CDR3 covers 11 residues. CDR3 residues: CASSLGGGYTF. Here the CDR3 DNA reads TGTGCCAGCAGCTTGGGGGGTGGCTACACCTTC.

This chain links TRBV27 with TRBJ1-4, with 9 positions matching TRBD1. This CDR3 is 15 amino acids long. Unmatched junction bases numbered 6, after V lost 2 bases and J lost 8 bases. CDR1 MNHEY and CDR2 SMNVEV come from the germline V gene (reference sequence). The CDR3 is CASSLGTGRREKLFF. CDR3 DNA: TGTGCCAGCAGTTTAGGGACAGGGAGAAGGGAAAAACTGTTTTTT.